These T cell receptor beta chains were read from a single sample in a study of cytotoxic CD8 clonotypes in ibrutinib-treated CLL. Measured with immunoSEQ multiplex PCR; TCRdb has only the in-frame clones, and not every one. The data hold 26,000 or so clones, with approximately 60% observed a single time. Sample: PBMCs, taken before ibrutinib treatment. These receptors were taken from a human donor with chronic lymphocytic leukemia. Each CDR3 is given with its conserved first and last residue. A D gene is named only where the DNA matches it firmly. Size is stated for part of the rows, as once, few or many counts, or as a class when the clone is expanded.

CDR3 length,J gene,V gene,D gene,clone size,CDR3 protein,CDR3 DNA
12,TRBJ1-1,TRBV5-4,.,.,CASNLGGAEAFF,TGTGCCAGCAACCTAGGGGGGGCTGAAGCTTTCTTT
13,TRBJ1-2,TRBV19,.,few,CASSIAKFYGYTF,TGTGCCAGTAGTATAGCCAAGTTCTATGGCTACACCTTC
14,TRBJ1-4,TRBV28,TRBD1,.,CASSTQGVREKLFF,TGTGCCAGCAGTACGCAGGGGGTCCGTGAAAAACTGTTTTTT
11,TRBJ2-1,TRBV28,.,.,CASAEYNEQFF,TGTGCCAGCGCCGAATACAATGAGCAGTTCTTC
16,TRBJ2-7,TRBV11-2,.,.,CASSPLARQGPYEQYF,TGTGCCAGCAGCCCCCTCGCGCGGCAAGGTCCCTACGAGCAGTACTTC
17,TRBJ1-1,TRBV7-9,TRBD1,.,CASSGRQGAAMNTEAFF,TGTGCCAGCAGCGGGAGACAGGGGGCGGCCATGAACACTGAAGCTTTCTTT
17,TRBJ2-5,TRBV25-1,TRBD2,few,CASTTSGGTKTSETQYF,TGTGCCAGCACTACTAGCGGGGGGACCAAAACGTCAGAGACCCAGTACTTC
15,TRBJ1-4,TRBV9,.,.,CASSGSRAGDEKLFF,TGTGCCAGCAGCGGCAGCCGGGCAGGGGATGAAAAACTGTTTTTT
14,TRBJ1-2,TRBV28,.,.,CASSLPDSNYGYTF,TGTGCCAGCAGTTTACCCGACAGTAACTATGGCTACACCTTC
15,TRBJ2-3,TRBV6-5,TRBD2,.,CASGTSGRRTDTQYF,TGTGCCAGCGGGACTAGCGGGAGGAGGACAGATACGCAGTATTTT
14,TRBJ1-2,TRBV5-4,TRBD1,few,CASTTGTGEARYTF,TGTGCCAGCACCACCGGGACAGGGGAAGCGCGCTACACCTTC
13,TRBJ2-7,TRBV6-5,TRBD2,.,CASRLAVDYEQYF,TGTGCCAGCAGACTAGCGGTAGACTACGAGCAGTACTTC
14,TRBJ2-5,TRBV7-6,.,.,CASNQGPDQETQYF,TGTGCCAGCAACCAGGGGCCGGACCAAGAGACCCAGTACTTC
13,TRBJ1-2,TRBV6-5,.,few,CASSRDRAEGYTF,TGTGCCAGCAGCCGCGACAGAGCAGAAGGCTACACCTTC
11,TRBJ2-3,TRBV7-2,.,.,CASSLVGTQYF,TGTGCCAGCAGCTTAGTTGGTACGCAGTATTTT
12,TRBJ2-7,TRBV6-5,.,.,CAREDSSYEQYF,TGTGCCAGAGAGGACAGCTCCTACGAGCAGTACTTC
15,TRBJ2-1,TRBV7-3,.,.,CASSQGASSYNEQFF,TGTGCCAGCAGCCAAGGGGCTAGCTCCTACAATGAGCAGTTCTTC
16,TRBJ2-5,TRBV2,TRBD2,.,CASSERRLAGAETQYF,TGTGCCAGCAGTGAACGGAGACTAGCGGGGGCAGAGACCCAGTACTTC
15,TRBJ1-1,TRBV2,TRBD1,.,CASSEQGARNTEAFF,TGTGCCAGCAGTGAACAGGGGGCGAGGAACACTGAAGCTTTCTTT
13,TRBJ1-4,TRBV18,.,few,CASSPSHGDQLFF,TGTGCCAGCTCACCGTCCCATGGGGATCAACTGTTTTTT
15,TRBJ1-1,TRBV6-1,TRBD1,.,CASSAQGALSTEAFF,TGTGCCAGCAGTGCACAGGGGGCATTATCCACTGAAGCTTTCTTT
14,TRBJ2-1,TRBV11-3,TRBD2,.,CASSFGGSRGEQFF,TGTGCCAGCAGCTTTGGCGGGAGTCGAGGTGAGCAGTTCTTC
11,TRBJ2-1,TRBV10-1,.,.,CASSESAEQFF,TGCGCCAGCAGTGAGTCAGCGGAGCAGTTCTTC
16,TRBJ2-1,TRBV7-9,.,once,CASSPPSGGTTHEQFF,TGTGCCAGCAGCCCGCCCTCAGGGGGGACCACCCATGAGCAGTTCTTC
15,TRBJ2-7,TRBV7-9,.,.,CASSLEGGDTYEQYF,TGTGCCAGCAGCTTAGAAGGGGGGGACACTTACGAGCAGTACTTC
18,TRBJ2-7,TRBV25-1,.,.,CASSEQSGVGDGSYEQYF,TGTGCCAGCAGTGAACAATCAGGCGTCGGGGACGGCAGCTACGAGCAGTACTTC
14,TRBJ2-5,TRBV19,.,few,CASSTRQVGETQYF,TGTGCCAGTAGTACCAGACAGGTAGGGGAGACCCAGTACTTC